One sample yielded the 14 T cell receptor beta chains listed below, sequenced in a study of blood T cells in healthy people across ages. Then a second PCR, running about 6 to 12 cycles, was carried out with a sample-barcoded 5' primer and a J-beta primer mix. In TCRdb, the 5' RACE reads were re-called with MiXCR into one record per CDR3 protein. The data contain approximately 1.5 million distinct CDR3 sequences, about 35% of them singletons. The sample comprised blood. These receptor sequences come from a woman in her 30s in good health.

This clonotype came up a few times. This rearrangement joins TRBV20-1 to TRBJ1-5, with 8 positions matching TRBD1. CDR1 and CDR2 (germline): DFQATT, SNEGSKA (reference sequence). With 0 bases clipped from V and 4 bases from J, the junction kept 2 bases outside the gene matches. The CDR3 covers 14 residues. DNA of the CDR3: TGCAGTGCTAGAGATAACAGGGGGAATCAGCCCCAGCATTTT. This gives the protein CSARDNRGNQPQHF.

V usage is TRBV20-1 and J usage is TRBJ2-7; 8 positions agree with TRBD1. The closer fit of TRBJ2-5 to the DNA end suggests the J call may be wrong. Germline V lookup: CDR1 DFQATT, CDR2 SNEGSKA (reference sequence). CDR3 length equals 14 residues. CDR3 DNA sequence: TGCAGTGCTAGCACGGACAGGGCGGTCGAGACCCAGTACTTC. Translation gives CSASTDRAVETQYF.

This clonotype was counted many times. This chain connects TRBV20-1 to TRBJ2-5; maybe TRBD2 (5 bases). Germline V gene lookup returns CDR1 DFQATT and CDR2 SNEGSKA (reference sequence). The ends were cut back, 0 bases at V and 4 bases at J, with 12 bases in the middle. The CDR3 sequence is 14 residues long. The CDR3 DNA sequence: TGCAGTGCTAGAGACCCTAGAAGCGGAGAGACCCAGTACTTC. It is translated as CSARDPRSGETQYF.

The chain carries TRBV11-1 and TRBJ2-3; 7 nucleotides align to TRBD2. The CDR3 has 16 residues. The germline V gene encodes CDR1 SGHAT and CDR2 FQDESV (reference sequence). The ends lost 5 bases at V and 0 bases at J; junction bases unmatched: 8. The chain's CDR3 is CASSPSLAVSTDTQYF. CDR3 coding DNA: TGTGCCAGCAGCCCCTCCCTAGCGGTTAGCACAGATACGCAGTATTTT.

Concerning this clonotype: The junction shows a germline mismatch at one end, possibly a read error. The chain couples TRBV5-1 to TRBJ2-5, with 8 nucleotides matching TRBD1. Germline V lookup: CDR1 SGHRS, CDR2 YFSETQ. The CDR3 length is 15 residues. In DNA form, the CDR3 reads TGCGCCGGCAGCTTAAAGGACAGGGCTTTGGAGACCCAGTACTTC. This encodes CAGSLKDRALETQYF. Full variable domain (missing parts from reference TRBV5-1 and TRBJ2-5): KAGVTQTPRYLIKTRGQQVTLSCSPISGHRSVSWYQQTPGQGLQFLFEYFSETQRNKGNFPGRFSGRQFSNSRSEMNVSTLELGDSALYLCAGSLKDRALETQYFGPGTRLLVL.

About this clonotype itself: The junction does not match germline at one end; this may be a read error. CDR3 sequence (DNA): TGCAGCGTTGACCCAGGGTTTGGAGACACCATATATTTT. Its translation: CSVDPGFGDTIYF. The J gene is TRBJ1-3, the V gene TRBV29-1, with D possibly TRBD1 on 5 matching bases. Germline CDR1 reads SQVTM; CDR2 reads ANQGSEA. The CDR3 spans 13 residues.

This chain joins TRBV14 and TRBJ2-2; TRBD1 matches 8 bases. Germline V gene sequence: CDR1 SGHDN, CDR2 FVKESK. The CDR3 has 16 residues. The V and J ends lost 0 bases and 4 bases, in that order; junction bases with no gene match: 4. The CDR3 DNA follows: TGTGCCAGCAGCCAAGACAGGGGGCCGGGCACCGGGGAGCTGTTTTTT. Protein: CASSQDRGPGTGELFF.

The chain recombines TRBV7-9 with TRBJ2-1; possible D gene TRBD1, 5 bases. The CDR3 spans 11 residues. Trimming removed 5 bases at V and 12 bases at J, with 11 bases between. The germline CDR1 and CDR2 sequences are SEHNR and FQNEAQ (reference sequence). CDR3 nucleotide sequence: TGTGCCAGCAGCGACAGTCCTGGGCAGTTCTTC. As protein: CASSDSPGQFF.

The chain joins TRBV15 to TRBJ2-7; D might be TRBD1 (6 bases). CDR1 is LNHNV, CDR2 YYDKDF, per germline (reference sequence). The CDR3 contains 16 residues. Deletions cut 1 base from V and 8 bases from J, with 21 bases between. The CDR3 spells CATSRVPGQAPSKQYF. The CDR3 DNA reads TGTGCCACCAGCAGAGTTCCGGGACAAGCCCCTAGCAAGCAGTACTTC.

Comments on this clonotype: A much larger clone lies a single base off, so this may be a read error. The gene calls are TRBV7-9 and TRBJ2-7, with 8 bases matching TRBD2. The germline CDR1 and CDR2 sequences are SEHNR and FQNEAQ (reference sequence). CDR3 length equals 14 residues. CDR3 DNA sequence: TGTGCCAGCAGACCGGGACTAGGATCCTGCGAGCAGTACTTC. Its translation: CASRPGLGSCEQYF.

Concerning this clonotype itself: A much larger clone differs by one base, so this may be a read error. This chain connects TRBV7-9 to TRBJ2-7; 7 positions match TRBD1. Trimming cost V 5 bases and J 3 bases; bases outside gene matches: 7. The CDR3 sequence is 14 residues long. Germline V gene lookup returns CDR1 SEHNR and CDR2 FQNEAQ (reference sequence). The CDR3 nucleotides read TGTGCCAGCAGCCAGACAGGGTCGTTCTACGAGCAGTACTTC. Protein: CASSQTGSFYEQYF.

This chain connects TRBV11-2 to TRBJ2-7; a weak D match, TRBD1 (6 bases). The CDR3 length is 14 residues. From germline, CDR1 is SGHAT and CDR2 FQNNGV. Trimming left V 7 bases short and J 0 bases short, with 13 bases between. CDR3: CASNPAGASYEQYF. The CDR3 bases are TGTGCCAGCAACCCGGCAGGGGCCTCCTACGAGCAGTACTTC.

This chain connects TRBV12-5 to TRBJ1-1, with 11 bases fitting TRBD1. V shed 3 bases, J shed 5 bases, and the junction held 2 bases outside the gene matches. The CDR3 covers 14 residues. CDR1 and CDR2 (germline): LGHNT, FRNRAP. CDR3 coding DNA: TGTGCTAGTGGTTTAGGGACAGGGGGGACTGAAGCTTTCTTT. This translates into CASGLGTGGTEAFF. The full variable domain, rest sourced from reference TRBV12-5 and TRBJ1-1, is DARVTQTPRHKVTEMGQEVTMRCQPILGHNTVFWYRQTMMQGLELLAYFRNRAPLDDSGMPKDRFSAEMPDATLATLKIQPSEPRDSAVYFCASGLGTGGTEAFFGQGTRLTVV.

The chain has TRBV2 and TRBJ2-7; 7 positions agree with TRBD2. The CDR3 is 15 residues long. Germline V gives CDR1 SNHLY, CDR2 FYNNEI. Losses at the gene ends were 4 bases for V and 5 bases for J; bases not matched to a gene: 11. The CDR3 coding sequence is TGTGCCAGCAGTGCAAGACTAGCCGGTTTCGACGAGCAGTACTTC. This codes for CASSARLAGFDEQYF. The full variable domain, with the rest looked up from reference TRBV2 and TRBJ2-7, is EPEVTQTPSHQVTQMGQEVILRCVPISNHLYFYWYRQILGQKVEFLVSFYNNEISEKSEIFDDQFSVERPDGSNFTLKIRSTKLEDSAMYFCASSARLAGFDEQYFGPGTRLTVT.